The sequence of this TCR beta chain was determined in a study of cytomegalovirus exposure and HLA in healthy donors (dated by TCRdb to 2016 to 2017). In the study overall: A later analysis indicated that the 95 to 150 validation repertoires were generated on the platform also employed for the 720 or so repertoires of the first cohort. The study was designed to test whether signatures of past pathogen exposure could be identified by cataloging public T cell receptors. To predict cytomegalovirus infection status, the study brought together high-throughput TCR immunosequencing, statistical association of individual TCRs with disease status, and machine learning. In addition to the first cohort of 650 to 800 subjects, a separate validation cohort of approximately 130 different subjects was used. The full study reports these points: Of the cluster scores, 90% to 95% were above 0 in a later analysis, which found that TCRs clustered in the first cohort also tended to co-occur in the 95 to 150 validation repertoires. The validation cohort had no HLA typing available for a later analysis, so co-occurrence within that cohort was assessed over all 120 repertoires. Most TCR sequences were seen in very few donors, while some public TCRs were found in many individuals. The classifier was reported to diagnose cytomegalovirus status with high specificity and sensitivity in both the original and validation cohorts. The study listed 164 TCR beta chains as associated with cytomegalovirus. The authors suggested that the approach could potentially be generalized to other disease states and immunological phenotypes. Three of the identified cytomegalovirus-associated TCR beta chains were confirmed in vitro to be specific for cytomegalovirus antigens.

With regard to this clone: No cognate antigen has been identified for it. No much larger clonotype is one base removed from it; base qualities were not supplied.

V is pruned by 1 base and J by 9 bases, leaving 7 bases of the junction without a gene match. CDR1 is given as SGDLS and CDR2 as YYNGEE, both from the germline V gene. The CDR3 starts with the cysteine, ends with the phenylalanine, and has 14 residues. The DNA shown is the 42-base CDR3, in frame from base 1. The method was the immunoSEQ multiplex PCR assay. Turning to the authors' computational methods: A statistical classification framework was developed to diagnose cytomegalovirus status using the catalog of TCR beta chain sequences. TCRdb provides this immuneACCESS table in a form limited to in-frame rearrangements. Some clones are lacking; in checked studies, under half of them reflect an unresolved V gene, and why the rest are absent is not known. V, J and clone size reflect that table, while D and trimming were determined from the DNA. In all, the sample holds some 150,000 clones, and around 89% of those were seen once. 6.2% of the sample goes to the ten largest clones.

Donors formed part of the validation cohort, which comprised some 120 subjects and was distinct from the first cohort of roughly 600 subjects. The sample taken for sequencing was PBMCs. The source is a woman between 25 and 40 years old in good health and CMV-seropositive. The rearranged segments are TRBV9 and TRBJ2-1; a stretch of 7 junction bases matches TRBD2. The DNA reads TGTGCCAGCAGCGTATTGCCAGCGGGACTTGAGCAGTTCTTC. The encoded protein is CASSVLPAGLEQFF.